Described below is a single T cell receptor (beta chain) sequence and its context. What it binds is unknown. The TCRbeta library incorporated unique molecular identifiers. TCRdb re-called the PCR reads with MiXCR, one entry per CDR3 protein. The repertoire holds about a million distinct CDR3 sequences, with 25% to 35% as singletons. Trimming took 1 base from V and 0 from J, leaving 7 bases between them. This CDR3 contains 14 residues. Per the germline V gene, CDR1 is SGHTA and CDR2 is FQGNSA. This sample is drawn from a study of T-cell reconstitution after alpha-beta-depleted transplantation in children. Points from the study as a whole: Roughly two months post-transplant, alpha-beta T cells reportedly originated from several hundred graft clones that had expanded. T cells produced anew were the main source of T-cell counts and diversity one year after transplant.

The sequence derives from a boy younger than two who had a stem cell transplant for SCID, so the T cells may come from the graft donor. This rearrangement joins TRBV7-2 to TRBJ2-7; D ambiguous. This specimen consisted of PBMCs, mostly from graft donor cells, obtained 360 days after TCRalphabeta/CD19-depleted stem cell transplant. Here the CDR3 DNA reads TGTGCCAGCAGCTTAGAATACAGCTCCTACGAGCAGTACTTC. Residues: CASSLEYSSYEQYF.